Shown below are 19 T cell receptor beta chains from a single sample sequenced in a study of neurological immune-mediated disorders. TCRdb ran MiXCR on the 5' RACE reads and lists one entry per CDR3 protein. This sample carries 55,000 to 70,000 distinct CDR3 sequences, roughly an eighth of them seen once, and the ten largest clones take 1.5% to 2%. Source material: PBMCs. These receptors were taken from a man in his sixties in good health.

With regard to this clonotype: Likely a read error: the CDR3 ends without its conserved phenylalanine or tryptophan. V usage is TRBV20-1 and J usage is TRBJ2-5, with no clear D. The CDR3 totals 10 residues. CDR1 and CDR2 from the germline V gene are DFQATT and SNEGSKA (reference sequence). The CDR3: CSARRENQYL. In nucleotides, the CDR3 is TGCAGTGCTAGAAGAGAGAACCAGTACTTA.

This clonotype was observed at least ten times. The rearrangement links TRBV14 to TRBJ2-7; TRBD1 is a possible D gene (6 bases). The CDR3 length is 15 residues. Germline V gene data show CDR1 as SGHDN and CDR2 as FVKESK. V was shortened by 5 bases and J by 4 bases, with 18 bases between the two germline ends. The CDR3 sequence is CASSSRWTEPYEQYF. The CDR3 bases are TGTGCCAGCAGCTCCAGGTGGACAGAACCTTACGAGCAGTACTTC.

Points on this clonotype: A junction boundary mismatches the germline segment, possibly from a read error. The V gene is TRBV3-1, the J gene TRBJ2-7, with D perhaps matching TRBD1 (6 bases). The V gene's germline CDR1 is LGHDT and CDR2 YNNKEL (reference sequence). This CDR3 region has 15 residues. The CDR3 is CVSSQNPPHRAEQYF. The CDR3 nucleotides are TGTGTCAGCAGCCAAAATCCTCCCCACAGGGCCGAGCAGTACTTC.

This clonotype was recorded many times. The chain couples TRBV4-3 to TRBJ2-2, with TRBD2 matching 9 bases. The CDR3 consists of 17 residues. Germline loops: CDR1 LGHNA, CDR2 YSLEER. J gave up 6 bases and V 4 bases, and 12 bases lay outside the gene matches. This CDR3 reads CASSPGSVAGVAGELFF. The CDR3 DNA reads TGCGCCAGCAGCCCCGGCTCTGTAGCGGGGGTGGCCGGGGAGCTGTTTTTT.

This clonotype was counted ten times or more. J is TRBJ2-2 and V is TRBV5-1, with 7 bases fitting TRBD2. Per the germline V gene, CDR1 is SGHRS and CDR2 is YFSETQ. With V trimmed by 4 bases and J by 4 bases, 10 bases remained unmatched. This CDR3 region has 16 residues. The CDR3 DNA reads TGCGCCAGCAGCCCCTTCGCGGGGGAGGTCACCGGGGAGCTGTTTTTT. Protein product: CASSPFAGEVTGELFF.

As for this clonotype: This may stem from a read error, because a much larger clone lies one nucleotide away. The rearrangement joins TRBV14 to TRBJ2-2; tentative D call: TRBD2 (6 bases). Looked up from germline, CDR1 is SGHDN and CDR2 is FVKESK. The CDR3 sequence is 13 residues long. The CDR3 sequence is CAISQLAPGELFF. In DNA, the CDR3 is TGTGCCATCAGCCAACTAGCCCCCGGGGAGCTGTTTTTT.

Relative to its sample, this clonotype is medium-sized. The chain carries TRBV5-5 and TRBJ1-4, with D unclear. Germline lookup yields CDR1 SGHKS and CDR2 YYEKEE (reference sequence). The length of the CDR3 is 12 residues. Trimming removed 2 bases at V and 7 bases at J, with 6 bases between. The CDR3 here is CASSFSAEKLFF. DNA of the CDR3: TGTGCCAGCAGCTTTTCCGCTGAAAAACTGTTTTTT.

This clonotype appeared once. One end of the junction does not line up with germline, which may come from a read error. The chain uses TRBV27 and TRBJ2-3; no clear D. The CDR3 spans 15 residues. The germline CDR1 and CDR2 sequences are MNHEY and SMNVEV (reference sequence). CDR3 coding DNA: TGTGCTAGCAGTTTATCGGAGATGTTCACAGATACGCAGTATTTT. Its protein product is CASSLSEMFTDTQYF.

This clonotype was recorded at least ten times. The chain recombines TRBV2 with TRBJ2-2, with TRBD1 matching 9 bases. This CDR3 comprises 14 residues. CDR1 and CDR2 (germline): SNHLY, FYNNEI. The trim removed 6 bases at V and 3 bases at J, leaving 2 bases unmatched. CDR3 sequence (DNA): TGTGCCAGCAGGCGGGACAGGGACACCGGGGAGCTGTTTTTT. Translating it yields CASRRDRDTGELFF.

This chain links TRBV4-3 with TRBJ2-7; 7 nucleotides align to TRBD1. Germline values: CDR1 LGHNA, CDR2 YSLEER. V shed 2 bases, J shed 2 bases, and the junction held 3 bases outside the gene matches. This CDR3 spans 14 amino acids. CDR3 protein: CASSQTGTAYEQYF. For the CDR3, the DNA is TGCGCCAGCAGCCAAACCGGGACAGCCTACGAGCAGTACTTC.

This clonotype occurred many times. V gene TRBV7-2 combines with J gene TRBJ2-5, with unresolved D. The CDR3 covers 13 residues. V lost 6 bases and J 5 bases, leaving 13 bases between the germline ends. CDR1 is SGHTA and CDR2 is FQGNSA in the germline V gene. The CDR3 sequence: CASSKGGKETQYF. For the CDR3, the DNA is TGTGCCAGCAGTAAAGGTGGGAAGGAGACCCAGTACTTC.

This clonotype was seen many times. The V and J genes are TRBV5-1 and TRBJ1-2; 10 nucleotides align to TRBD1. CDR3 length equals 14 residues. Germline CDR1 SGHRS, CDR2 YFSETQ. After removal of 5 bases from V and 8 bases from J, the junction contained 9 bases not matched to a gene. CDR3: CASSSDRGLRGYTF. The CDR3 region has the DNA TGCGCCAGCAGTAGTGACAGGGGGCTTCGGGGCTACACCTTC.

This clonotype was detected once. The junction departs from the called germline gene at one end, perhaps through a read error. V is TRBV5-1 and J is TRBJ1-2; D ambiguous. Germline CDR1 reads SGHRS; CDR2 reads YFSETQ. CDR3 length: 14 amino acids. The CDR3 reads CASSLAGEGYGCTF. CDR3 sequence (DNA): TGCGCCAGCAGCTTGGCGGGAGAGGGTTATGGCTGCACCTTC. The full variable domain, with the rest looked up from reference TRBV5-1 and TRBJ1-2, is KAGVTQTPRYLIKTRGQQVTLSCSPISGHRSVSWYQQTPGQGLQFLFEYFSETQRNKGNFPGRFSGRQFSNSRSEMNVSTLELGDSALYLCASSLAGEGYGCTFGSGTRLTVV.

This clonotype has ten or more counts. The DNA for the CDR3 is TGTGCCAGCAGCGTAGGTGGATCTTCCTCTGGAAACACCATATATTTT. This codes for CASSVGGSSSGNTIYF. This chain links TRBV9 with TRBJ1-3; D is unclear. V lost 0 bases to trimming and J lost 0 bases, with 10 bases between them. The CDR3 loop spans 16 amino acids. The germline gives CDR1 SGDLS, CDR2 YYNGEE.

The genes are TRBV18 and TRBJ2-5; no definite D call. Germline V gene sequence: CDR1 KGHSH, CDR2 LQKENI. The CDR3 sequence is 13 residues long. Trimming cost V 4 bases and J 2 bases, with 8 bases left between them. CDR3 sequence: CASSLDGQETQYF. CDR3 sequence (DNA): TGTGCCAGCTCACTGGACGGTCAAGAGACCCAGTACTTC.

This clonotype was counted at least ten times. The rearrangement joins TRBV20-1 to TRBJ1-5; maybe TRBD1 (5 bases). This CDR3 spans 15 amino acids. Trimming shortened V by 3 bases and J by 2 bases, and 14 bases separated the two germline ends. Per the germline V gene, CDR1 is DFQATT and CDR2 is SNEGSKA (reference sequence). In nucleotides, the CDR3 is TGCAGTGCTAGCGGAGGGGCGGGGGGCAATCAGCCCCAGCATTTT. Its translation is CSASGGAGGNQPQHF.

The table lists this clonotype with many counts. V and J are TRBV20-1 and TRBJ1-2; 7 bases line up with TRBD1. V shed 6 bases and J 4 bases; nucleotides not matched to a gene: 8. The length of the CDR3 is 13 residues. The germline V gene has CDR1 DFQATT and CDR2 SNEGSKA (reference sequence). The CDR3 sequence: CSAPVKGAYGYTF. CDR3 DNA: TGCAGTGCCCCGGTTAAGGGGGCCTATGGCTACACCTTC.

This clonotype showed up just a few times. The V call is TRBV7-2, the J call TRBJ1-2; D is unresolved. Per the germline V gene, CDR1 is SGHTA and CDR2 is FQGNSA. Trimming pared 0 bases from V and 1 base from J, leaving 9 bases between. This CDR3 is built from 15 residues. CDR3 residues: CASSLARAYNYGYTF. The CDR3 DNA is TGTGCCAGCAGCTTAGCGAGAGCTTATAACTATGGCTACACCTTC.

The V and J genes are TRBV19 and TRBJ2-2; 9 positions agree with TRBD2. The germline V gene has CDR1 LNHDA and CDR2 SQIVND (reference sequence). CDR3 length equals 17 residues. V shed 1 base, J shed 5 bases, and the junction held 8 bases outside the gene matches. CDR3 protein: CASSIGSGTSRTGELFF. The CDR3 DNA sequence: TGTGCCAGTAGTATAGGCTCCGGGACTAGCCGAACCGGGGAGCTGTTTTTT.